This TCR beta chain comes out of a study of blood T cell repertoires in COVID-19. CDR1 is LGHNA and CDR2 is YSLEER in the germline V gene. V gave up 0 bases and J gave up 7 bases, with 9 bases separating them. The CDR3 has 13 residues. As originally analysed: Estimates of nucleated cell counts were drawn from the amplification of reference gene primers. Assay: immunoSEQ multiplex PCR; the TCRdb copy retains only in-frame clones and omits some. V and J calls and clone size are those listed in that table; D and trimming were worked out from the DNA. The sample has 150,000 to 200,000 clones, around 86% seen once.

Sequences were obtained from peripheral blood. The rearrangement joins TRBV4-3 to TRBJ1-1; D is unclear. The receptor was isolated from a woman aged 70 to 79 with COVID-19, enrolled during active disease. The CDR3 DNA reads as TGCGCCAGCAGCCAAGAAATCGGTAGTGAAGCTTTCTTT. This encodes CASSQEIGSEAFF.